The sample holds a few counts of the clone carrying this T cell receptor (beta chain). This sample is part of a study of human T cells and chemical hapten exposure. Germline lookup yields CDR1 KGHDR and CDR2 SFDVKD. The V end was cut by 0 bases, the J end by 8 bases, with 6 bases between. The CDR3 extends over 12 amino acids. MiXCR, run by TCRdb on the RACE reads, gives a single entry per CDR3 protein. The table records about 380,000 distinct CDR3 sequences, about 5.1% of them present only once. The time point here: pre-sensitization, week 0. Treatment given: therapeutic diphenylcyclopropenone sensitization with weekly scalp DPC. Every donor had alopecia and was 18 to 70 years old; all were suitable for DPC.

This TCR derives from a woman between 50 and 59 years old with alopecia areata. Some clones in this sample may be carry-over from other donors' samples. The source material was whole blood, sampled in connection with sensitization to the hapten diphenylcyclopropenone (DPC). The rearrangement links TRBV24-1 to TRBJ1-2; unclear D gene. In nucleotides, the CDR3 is TGTGCCACCAGTGATTTGGAAGGGGGCTACACCTTC. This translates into CATSDLEGGYTF.